One sample yielded the 9 T cell receptor beta chains listed below, sequenced in a study of Graves' ophthalmopathy and Graves' hyperthyroidism. Using RNA transcripts, the TCR beta CDR3 regions were amplified. First-round RT-PCR employed HTBI primers, with a second-round multiplex PCR after it. TCRdb called the multiplex PCR reads again in MiXCR, with one record for every CDR3 protein. The sample shows approximately 380,000 distinct CDR3 sequences, over 20% of them seen only once. Material for sequencing was peripheral blood. All receptors come from a young woman with stable Graves' hyperthyroidism.

The rearrangement joins TRBV6-2 or TRBV6-3 to TRBJ2-7, with unresolved D. V was shortened by 6 bases and J by 1 base, with 7 bases between the two germline ends. The CDR3 runs 12 residues. CDR1 and CDR2 from the germline V gene are MNHEY and SVGEGT. In nucleotides, the CDR3 is TGTGCCAGCAGGACGGTTTCCTACGAGCAGTACTTC. Its translation is CASRTVSYEQYF.

This clonotype was counted ten times or more. This sequence joins TRBV6-5 and TRBJ2-2; 8 bases line up with TRBD1. Germline CDR1 MNHEY, CDR2 SVGAGI. The CDR3 covers 15 residues. The trim removed 7 bases at V and 2 bases at J, leaving 6 bases unmatched. CDR3 residues: CASNPGTGNTGELFF. DNA of the CDR3: TGTGCCAGCAACCCCGGGACAGGAAACACCGGGGAGCTGTTTTTT.

This clonotype was seen only a few times. The rearrangement uses TRBV6-5 and TRBJ1-3; D is undetermined. V was shortened by 0 bases and J by 0 bases, with 6 bases between the two germline ends. Germline V lookup: CDR1 MNHEY, CDR2 SVGAGI. The CDR3 extends over 15 amino acids. This CDR3 reads CASSYSESSGNTIYF. DNA for the CDR3: TGTGCCAGCAGTTACTCCGAGAGCTCTGGAAACACCATATATTTT.

Notes on this clonotype: A junction end diverges from the germline sequence, so it may reflect a read error. V usage is TRBV14 and J usage is TRBJ2-7; possible D gene TRBD2, 5 bases. Per the germline V gene, CDR1 is SGHDN and CDR2 is FVKESK. The CDR3 is 13 residues long. The CDR3 reads CASRRDRVYEQYF. CDR3 sequence (DNA): TGTGCCAGCAGACGGGATCGAGTATACGAGCAATACTTC.

Regarding this clonotype: An end of the junction differs from the germline gene, which may be a read error. This chain joins TRBV28 and TRBJ2-4, with D uncertain. The CDR3 totals 12 residues. Germline CDR1 and CDR2: MDHEN and SYDVKM. In nucleotides, the CDR3 is TGTGCCAGCAGTTTCATAGCCGGCATTAAGTACTTC. This encodes CASSFIAGIKYF.

This clonotype was observed a few times. This chain links TRBV20-1 with TRBJ1-5, with D tentatively TRBD1 (6 bases). V lost 4 bases and J lost 0, with 16 bases in between. Germline V gene data show CDR1 as DFQATT and CDR2 as SNEGSKA (reference sequence). The CDR3 contains 16 residues. In nucleotides, the CDR3 is TGCAGTGCTACAGGGGAGGGGGTGTATAGCAATCAGCCCCAGCATTTT. Translation: CSATGEGVYSNQPQHF.

This clonotype appeared many times. The chain employs TRBV2 and TRBJ2-6, with D maybe TRBD1 (6 bases). Germline CDR1 is SNHLY and CDR2 is FYNNEI. This CDR3 contains 14 residues. The ends were cut back, 5 bases at V and 9 bases at J, with 14 bases in the middle. CDR3 protein: CASSPRTVGNVLTF. In nucleotides, the CDR3 is TGTGCCAGCAGTCCGAGGACAGTTGGCAACGTCCTGACTTTC.

This clonotype was recorded at least ten times. This rearrangement joins TRBV6-5 to TRBJ1-5; the D is unclear. Germline V lookup: CDR1 MNHEY, CDR2 SVGAGI. Between the trimmed V and J ends, which lost 5 bases and 3 bases, there was a span of 11 bases. The CDR3 loop spans 14 amino acids. CDR3 protein: CASSDRVFNQPQHF. CDR3 coding DNA: TGTGCCAGCAGTGACCGAGTTTTCAATCAGCCCCAGCATTTT.

In this sample, this clonotype turned up many times. The gene calls are TRBV12-3 or TRBV12-4 and TRBJ1-1; D uncertain. The CDR3 length is 12 residues. V lost 2 bases to trimming and J lost 12 bases, with 13 bases between them. For the CDR3, the DNA is TGTGCCAGCAGTTTACGTCGCGGAGAGACTTTCTTT. This sequence encodes CASSLRRGETFF.